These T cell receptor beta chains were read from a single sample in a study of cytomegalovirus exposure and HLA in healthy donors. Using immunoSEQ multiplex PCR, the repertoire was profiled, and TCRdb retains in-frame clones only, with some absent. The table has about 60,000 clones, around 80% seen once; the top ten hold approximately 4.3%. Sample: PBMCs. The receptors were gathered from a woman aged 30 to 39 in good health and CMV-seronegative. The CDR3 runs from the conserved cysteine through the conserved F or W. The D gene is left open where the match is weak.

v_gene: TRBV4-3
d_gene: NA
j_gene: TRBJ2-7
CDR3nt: TGCGCCAGCAGCCCCGGCCCTAGCGACTCCTACGAGCAGTACTTC
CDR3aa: CASSPGPSDSYEQYF

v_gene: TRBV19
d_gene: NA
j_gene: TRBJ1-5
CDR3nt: TGTGCCAGTAGTAGGGCCCCCAATCAGCCCCAGCATTTT
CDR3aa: CASSRAPNQPQHF

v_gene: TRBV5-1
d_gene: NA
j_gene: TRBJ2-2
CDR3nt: TGCGCCAGCAGCTTGGCGGGTCGCGACACCGGGGAGCTGTTTTTT
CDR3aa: CASSLAGRDTGELFF

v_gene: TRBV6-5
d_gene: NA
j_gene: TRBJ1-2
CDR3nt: TGTGCCAGCAGGCCTCGGGAAGGCTATGGCTACACCTTC
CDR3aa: CASRPREGYGYTF

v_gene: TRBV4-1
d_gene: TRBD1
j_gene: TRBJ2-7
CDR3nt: TGCGCCAGCAGCCAAGTGGGACAGGGGCGAACCTACGAGCAGTACTTC
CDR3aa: CASSQVGQGRTYEQYF

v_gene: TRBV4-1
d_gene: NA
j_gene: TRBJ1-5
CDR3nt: TGCGCCAGCAGCCAAGAAGGGGACTTCAATCAGCCCCAGCATTTT
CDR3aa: CASSQEGDFNQPQHF

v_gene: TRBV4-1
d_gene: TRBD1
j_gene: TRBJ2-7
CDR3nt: TGCGCCAGCAGCCACGGATACAGGGGGCAAGGTTACGAGCAGTACTTC
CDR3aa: CASSHGYRGQGYEQYF

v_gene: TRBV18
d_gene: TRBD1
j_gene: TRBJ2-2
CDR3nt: TGTGCCAGCTCACCCCCCGGGACAGCGAACATTAGGGAGCTGTTTTTT
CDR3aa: CASSPPGTANIRELFF

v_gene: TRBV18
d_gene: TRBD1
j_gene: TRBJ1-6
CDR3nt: TGTGCCAGCTCAGAGGACAGGGGAAATTCACCCCTCCACTTT
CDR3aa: CASSEDRGNSPLHF

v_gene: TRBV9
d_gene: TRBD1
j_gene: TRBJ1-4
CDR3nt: TGTGCCAGCAGCGTAGAAGGGGGCCCTAATGAAAAACTGTTTTTT
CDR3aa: CASSVEGGPNEKLFF

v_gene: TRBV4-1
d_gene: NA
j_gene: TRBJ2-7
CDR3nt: TGCGCCAGCAGCCAAGTCTCAGGGGTCTCCTACGAGCAGTACTTC
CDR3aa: CASSQVSGVSYEQYF

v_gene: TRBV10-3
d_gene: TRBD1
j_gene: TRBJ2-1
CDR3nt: TGTGCCACCTCCGGGACAGGCAACAATGAGCAGTTCTTC
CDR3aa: CATSGTGNNEQFF

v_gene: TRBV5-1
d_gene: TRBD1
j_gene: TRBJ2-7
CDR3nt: TGCGCCAGCAGAGGGACAGGCTACGAGCAGTACTTC
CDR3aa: CASRGTGYEQYF

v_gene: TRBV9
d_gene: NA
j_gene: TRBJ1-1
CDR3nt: TGTGCCAGCAGCGTAGGGCTTAGGGGTGACACTGAAGCTTTCTTT
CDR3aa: CASSVGLRGDTEAFF

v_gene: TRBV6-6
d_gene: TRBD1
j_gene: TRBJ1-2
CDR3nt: TGTGCCAGCAGTTACGGACGACAGGGTTATGGCTACACCTTC
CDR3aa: CASSYGRQGYGYTF

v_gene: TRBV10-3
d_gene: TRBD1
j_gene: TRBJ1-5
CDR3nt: TGTGCCATCGGGACAGGGGGTTGGAGGCAAAATCAGCCCCAGCATTTT
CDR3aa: CAIGTGGWRQNQPQHF

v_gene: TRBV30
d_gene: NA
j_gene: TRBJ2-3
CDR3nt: TGTGCCTGGAGTGGCTCCTACCTACCCCACCCAGATACGCAGTATTTT
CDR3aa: CAWSGSYLPHPDTQYF

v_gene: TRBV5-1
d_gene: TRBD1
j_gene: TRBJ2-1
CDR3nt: TGCGCCAGCAGCTTCGGACAGGGGAGCTCCTACAATGAGCAGTTCTTC
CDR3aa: CASSFGQGSSYNEQFF

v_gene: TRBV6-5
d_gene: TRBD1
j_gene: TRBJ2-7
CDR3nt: TGTGCCAGCAGCCTCGACAGGGGGCTCGTCTACGAGCAGTACTTC
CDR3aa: CASSLDRGLVYEQYF

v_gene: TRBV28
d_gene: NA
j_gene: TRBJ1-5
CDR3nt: TGTGCCAGCAGCCAGAGACAGGCCTATAGCAATCAGCCCCAGCATTTT
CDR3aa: CASSQRQAYSNQPQHF

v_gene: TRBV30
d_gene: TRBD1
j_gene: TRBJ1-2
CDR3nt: TGTGCCTGTCACGGGACAGACTTCGGCTACACCTTC
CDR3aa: CACHGTDFGYTF

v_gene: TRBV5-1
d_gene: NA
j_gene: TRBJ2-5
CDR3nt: TGCGCCAGTGGGCCCCGGGGCCAAGAGACCCAGTACTTC
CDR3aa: CASGPRGQETQYF

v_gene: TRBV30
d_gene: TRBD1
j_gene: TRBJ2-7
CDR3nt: TGTGCCTGGAGTGTTGGGGCAGGGGGATACGAGCAGTACTTC
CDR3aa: CAWSVGAGGYEQYF

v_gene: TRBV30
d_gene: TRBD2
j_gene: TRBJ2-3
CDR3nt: TGTGCCTGGATCCTTAGCGGGGAAAATACGCAGTATTTT
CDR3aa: CAWILSGENTQYF

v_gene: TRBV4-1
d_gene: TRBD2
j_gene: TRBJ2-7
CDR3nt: TGCGCCAGCAGCCCCTTAGCGGGAACCTCCTACGAGCAGTACTTC
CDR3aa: CASSPLAGTSYEQYF

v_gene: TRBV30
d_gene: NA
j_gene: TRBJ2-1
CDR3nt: TGTGCCTGGAGTGCCCAGGGGTTGAATGAGCAGTTCTTC
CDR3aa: CAWSAQGLNEQFF

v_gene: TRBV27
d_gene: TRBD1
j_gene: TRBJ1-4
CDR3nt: TGTGCCAGCAAACGGACAGGGTGGAACGAAAAACTGTTTTTT
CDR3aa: CASKRTGWNEKLFF

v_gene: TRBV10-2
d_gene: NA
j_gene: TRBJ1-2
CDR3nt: TGCGCCAGCAGTGCCGCAGACTCTTCCTATGGCTACACCTTC
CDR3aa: CASSAADSSYGYTF

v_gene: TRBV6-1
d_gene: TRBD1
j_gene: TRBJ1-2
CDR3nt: TGTGCCAGCAGAGATCACAGGGGGCGAGGTGGCTACACCTTC
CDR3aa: CASRDHRGRGGYTF

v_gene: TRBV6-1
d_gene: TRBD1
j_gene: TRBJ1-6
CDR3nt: TGTGCCAGCAGTGAACTTCTAGGGGGCGGTTCACCCCTCCACTTT
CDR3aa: CASSELLGGGSPLHF

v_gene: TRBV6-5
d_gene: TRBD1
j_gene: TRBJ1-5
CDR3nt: TGTGCCAGCAGCCGAGACAGGGGACTAAATCAGCCCCAGCATTTT
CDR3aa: CASSRDRGLNQPQHF

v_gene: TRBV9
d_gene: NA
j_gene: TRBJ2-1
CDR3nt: TGTGCCAGCAGCGCCTCGTCACTAGCAGGTGAGCAGTTCTTC
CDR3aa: CASSASSLAGEQFF

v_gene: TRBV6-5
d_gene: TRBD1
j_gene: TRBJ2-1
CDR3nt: TGTGCCAGCAGTTACCCACGACAGGGTGGCCACAATGAGCAGTTCTTC
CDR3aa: CASSYPRQGGHNEQFF